The T cell receptor (beta chain) under discussion was sequenced for a study of control samples from healthy donors and cancer patients (dated by TCRdb to 2020 to 2021). This clone was observed a single time. Its cognate antigen has yet to be identified. Base qualities are not at hand, and no much larger clone is one base apart. Trimmed from V: 0 bases; trimmed from J: 1 base; junction bases lacking a gene match: 9. Inclusive of the bounding cysteine and phenylalanine, the CDR3 is 17 residues long. Left in the record is the CDR3 DNA by itself, 51 bases read in frame from the first base. The germline V gene (reference sequence) gives CDR1 as SGHKS and CDR2 as YYEKEE. Libraries were built with the immunoSEQ multiplex PCR assay. Here the immuneACCESS table is served through TCRdb, limited to in-frame sequences with V and J called. Missing clones are a known gap in these copies; in checked studies unresolved V genes cover under half, and the rest lacks a known reason. Here the sample has 25,000 to 35,000 clones; 90% to 95% occur a single time. The ten largest make up approximately 12% of the sample.

The sequence links TRBV5-5 to TRBJ2-5; 7 of the junction bases match TRBD2. The TCR comes from a man aged 50 to 59 with lung cancer. Input material: PBMCs. The CDR3 reads CASSLGRRGRFQETQYF. The nucleotides read TGTGCCAGCAGCTTGGGTAGGCGGGGGAGGTTCCAAGAGACCCAGTACTTC.